This T cell receptor (beta chain) was sequenced in a study of T-cell reconstitution after alpha-beta-depleted transplantation in children. Study-level results: Newly generated T cells supplied most T-cell counts and diversity one year post-transplant. Surviving recipient T cells and thymic progenitors produced the high day-60 TCRbeta diversity seen in some patients. Expanded graft clones numbering several hundred reportedly gave rise to alpha-beta T cells about two months after transplant.

Unique molecular identifiers featured in how the TCRbeta library was prepared. MiXCR, applied by TCRdb to the PCR reads, yields one record per CDR3 protein. The table lists about 600,000 distinct CDR3 sequences, 23% of them singletons, with around 14% in the top ten. The CDR3 is 15 residues long. The germline V and J ends were trimmed by 3 bases and 0 bases, with 14 bases remaining between them. Looked up from germline, CDR1 is DFQATT and CDR2 is SNEGSKA (reference sequence). For this clonotype: Its specificity is not known.

The rearrangement uses TRBV20-1 and TRBJ2-5; a possible D gene is TRBD1 (6 bases). Material: PBMCs, mostly from graft donor cells, obtained 360 days after TCRalphabeta/CD19-depleted stem cell transplant. The origin of this receptor is a boy in the first two years of life who had a stem cell transplant for acute myeloid leukemia, so the T cells may come from the graft donor. The CDR3 reads CSASSGTPYQETQYF. For the CDR3, the DNA is TGCAGTGCTAGCTCCGGGACACCTTACCAAGAGACCCAGTACTTC.